Here is one T cell receptor (beta chain) with its context. What it recognizes is unknown. The sample originates from a study of Ad26.COV2.S vaccination and SARS-CoV-2 variants. Study-wide background: Donor allocation was to the COV1001 Ad26.COV2.S trial arm. Each vaccinee took Ad26.COV2.S intramuscularly, once or twice 56 days apart.

Method: immunoSEQ multiplex PCR; TCRdb's copy keeps in-frame clones and lacks some. The sample has roughly 500,000 clones, 87% seen once. As for treatment: 15 to 20 received Ad26.COV2.S at low or high dose, single or two shots; roughly five received placebo; per-sample allocation not given. Vaccine and placebo recipients were sampled on day 63 after the first injection. Immunization relied on an Ad26 vector, which expressed Wuhan-strain SARS-CoV-2 spike. Notes on the study in general: Higher spike-specific TCR breadth was found in vaccine recipients than in placebo recipients.

Between the trimmed V and J ends, which lost 5 bases and 4 bases, there was a span of 12 bases. The CDR3 consists of 14 residues. Per germline, CDR1 LNHNV and CDR2 YYDKDF (reference sequence). The V gene is TRBV15, the J gene TRBJ1-3; D not resolved. The sequenced sample was peripheral blood, obtained in a trial of Ad26.COV2.S vaccine versus placebo. This receptor was identified in a person aged 18-65 years who received the Ad26.COV2.S COVID-19 vaccine or a placebo. In DNA form, the CDR3 reads TGTGCCACCAGCCCCCGGGATTGGGGAAACACCATATATTTT. Its translation is CATSPRDWGNTIYF. Full variable domain (missing parts from reference TRBV15 and TRBJ1-3): DAMVIQNPRYQVTQFGKPVTLSCSQTLNHNVMYWYQQKSSQAPKLLFHYYDKDFNNEADTPDNFQSRRPNTSFCFLDIRSPGLGDTAMYLCATSPRDWGNTIYFGEGSWLTVV.